This TCR beta chain was found in a study of blood T cell repertoires in COVID-19. For the study at large: COVID-19 samples collected from the United States, Italy and Spain covered acute and convalescent phases. In each case, the material was cDNA or gDNA derived from T cells, B-cell-depleted T cells, or PBMCs.

The J segment lost 2 bases and the V segment lost 1 base, leaving 5 bases of the junction unmatched. This CDR3 region has 16 residues. Germline V gene lookup returns CDR1 SGHNT and CDR2 YYREEE (reference sequence). Sequenced by immunoSEQ multiplex PCR; TCRdb stores in-frame clones only, minus some. Of about 310,000 clones listed, around 87% were seen once; the top ten hold 1%. The V and J genes are TRBV5-4 and TRBJ2-2; 7 bases are shared with TRBD2. The TCR comes from a man aged 50 to 60 with active or convalescent COVID-19. Sequenced material: peripheral blood. The CDR3 nucleotides read TGTGCCAGCAGCTTGAGGGCTAGCGGAAACACCGGGGAGCTGTTTTTT. This encodes CASSLRASGNTGELFF. Full variable domain (outside the CDR3, taken from reference TRBV5-4 and TRBJ2-2): ETGVTQSPTHLIKTRGQQVTLRCSSQSGHNTVSWYQQALGQGPQFIFQYYREEENGRGNFPPRFSGLQFPNYSSELNVNALELDDSALYLCASSLRASGNTGELFFGEGSRLTVL.